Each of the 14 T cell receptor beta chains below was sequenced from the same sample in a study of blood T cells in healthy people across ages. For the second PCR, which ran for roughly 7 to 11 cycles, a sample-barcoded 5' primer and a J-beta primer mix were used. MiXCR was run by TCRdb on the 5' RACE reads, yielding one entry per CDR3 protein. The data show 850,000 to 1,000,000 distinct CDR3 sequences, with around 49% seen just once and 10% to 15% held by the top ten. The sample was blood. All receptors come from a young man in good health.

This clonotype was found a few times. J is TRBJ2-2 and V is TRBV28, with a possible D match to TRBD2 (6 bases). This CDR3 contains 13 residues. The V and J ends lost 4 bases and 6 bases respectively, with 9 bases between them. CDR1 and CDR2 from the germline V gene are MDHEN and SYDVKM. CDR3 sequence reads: CASSSGEAGELFF. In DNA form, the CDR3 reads TGTGCCAGCAGTTCCGGGGAGGCCGGGGAGCTGTTTTTT.

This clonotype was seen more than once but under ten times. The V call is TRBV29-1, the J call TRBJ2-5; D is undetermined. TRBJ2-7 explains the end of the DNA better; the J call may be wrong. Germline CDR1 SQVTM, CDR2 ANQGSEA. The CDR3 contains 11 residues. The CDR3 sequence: CSVRERVEQYF. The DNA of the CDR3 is TGCAGCGTGCGCGAAAGGGTCGAGCAGTACTTC.

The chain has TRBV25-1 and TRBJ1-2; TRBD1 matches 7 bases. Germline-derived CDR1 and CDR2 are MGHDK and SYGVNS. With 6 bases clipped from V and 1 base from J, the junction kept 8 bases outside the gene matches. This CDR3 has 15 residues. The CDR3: CASSDNRGFNYGYTF. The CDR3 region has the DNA TGTGCCAGCAGCGACAACAGGGGATTTAACTATGGCTACACCTTC.

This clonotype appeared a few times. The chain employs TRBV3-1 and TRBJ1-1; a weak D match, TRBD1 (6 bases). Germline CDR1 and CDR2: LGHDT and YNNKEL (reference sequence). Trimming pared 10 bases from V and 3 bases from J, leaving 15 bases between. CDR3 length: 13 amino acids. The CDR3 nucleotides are TGTGCCACCCAGGGAACAGGGCACACTGAAGCTTTCTTT. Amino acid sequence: CATQGTGHTEAFF.

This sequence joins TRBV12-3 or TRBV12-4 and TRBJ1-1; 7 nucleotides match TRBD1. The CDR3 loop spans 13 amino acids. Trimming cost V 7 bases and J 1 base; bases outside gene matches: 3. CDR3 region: CASTGTANTEAFF. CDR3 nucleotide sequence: TGTGCCAGCACCGGGACAGCGAACACTGAAGCTTTCTTT.

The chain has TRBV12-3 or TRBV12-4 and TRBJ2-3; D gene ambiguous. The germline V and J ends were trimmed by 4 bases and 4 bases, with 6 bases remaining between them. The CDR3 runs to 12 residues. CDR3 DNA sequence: TGTGCCAGCAGTTACAGAGCAGATACGCAGTATTTT. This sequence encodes CASSYRADTQYF.

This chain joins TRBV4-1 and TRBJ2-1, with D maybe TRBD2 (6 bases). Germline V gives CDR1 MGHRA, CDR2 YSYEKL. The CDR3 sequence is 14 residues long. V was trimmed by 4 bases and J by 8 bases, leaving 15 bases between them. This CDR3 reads CASSPGVAADEQFF. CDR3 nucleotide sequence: TGCGCCAGCAGCCCCGGGGTAGCGGCGGATGAGCAGTTCTTC.

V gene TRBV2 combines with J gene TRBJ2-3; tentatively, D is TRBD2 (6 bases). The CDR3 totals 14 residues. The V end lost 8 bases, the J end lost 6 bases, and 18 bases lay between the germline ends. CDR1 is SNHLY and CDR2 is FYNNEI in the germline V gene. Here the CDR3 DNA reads TGTGCCAGCCTACTAGCCCTCGCCGGGGATACGCAGTATTTT. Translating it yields CASLLALAGDTQYF.

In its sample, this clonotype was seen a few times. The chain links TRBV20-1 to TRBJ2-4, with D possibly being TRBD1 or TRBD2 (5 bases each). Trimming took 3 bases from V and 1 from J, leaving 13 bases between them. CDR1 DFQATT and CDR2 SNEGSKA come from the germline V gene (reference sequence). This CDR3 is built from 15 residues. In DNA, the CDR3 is TGCAGTGCTAGCCCCGGGGCAGGGGCCAAAAACATTCAGTACTTC. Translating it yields CSASPGAGAKNIQYF.

CDR3 sequence (DNA): TGTGCCGGGGAGAGTGGGGCCGACTATGGCTACACCTTC. This sequence encodes CAGESGADYGYTF. The J gene is TRBJ1-2, the V gene TRBV6-1; tentatively, D is TRBD1 (5 bases). The CDR3 contains 13 residues. The V and J ends lost 11 bases and 3 bases respectively, with 16 bases between them. Germline values: CDR1 MNHNS, CDR2 SASEGT.

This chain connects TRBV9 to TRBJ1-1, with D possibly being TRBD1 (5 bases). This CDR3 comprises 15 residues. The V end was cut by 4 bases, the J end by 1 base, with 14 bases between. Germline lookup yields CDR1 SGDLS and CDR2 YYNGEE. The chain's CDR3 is CASSRRGTGNTEAFF. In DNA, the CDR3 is TGTGCCAGCAGCCGGCGCGGGACGGGGAACACTGAAGCTTTCTTT.

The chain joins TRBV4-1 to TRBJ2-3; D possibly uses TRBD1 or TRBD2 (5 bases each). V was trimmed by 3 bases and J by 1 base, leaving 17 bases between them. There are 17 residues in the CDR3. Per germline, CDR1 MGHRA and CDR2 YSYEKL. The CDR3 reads CASSHVGERLGTDTQYF. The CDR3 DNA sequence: TGCGCCAGCAGCCATGTGGGGGAGAGATTAGGCACAGATACGCAGTATTTT.

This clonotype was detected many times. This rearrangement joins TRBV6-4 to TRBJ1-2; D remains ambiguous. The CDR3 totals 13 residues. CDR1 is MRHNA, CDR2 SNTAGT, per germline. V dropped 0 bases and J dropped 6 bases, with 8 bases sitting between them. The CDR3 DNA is TGTGCCAGCAGTGACTCGAGTGTCGATGGCTACACCTTC. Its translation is CASSDSSVDGYTF.

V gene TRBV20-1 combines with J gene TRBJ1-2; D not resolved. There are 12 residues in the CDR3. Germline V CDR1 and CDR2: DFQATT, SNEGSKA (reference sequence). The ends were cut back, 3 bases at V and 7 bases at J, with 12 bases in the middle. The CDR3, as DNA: TGCAGTGCTAGCGCAGGACGAGTTGGCTACACCTTC. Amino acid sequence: CSASAGRVGYTF.